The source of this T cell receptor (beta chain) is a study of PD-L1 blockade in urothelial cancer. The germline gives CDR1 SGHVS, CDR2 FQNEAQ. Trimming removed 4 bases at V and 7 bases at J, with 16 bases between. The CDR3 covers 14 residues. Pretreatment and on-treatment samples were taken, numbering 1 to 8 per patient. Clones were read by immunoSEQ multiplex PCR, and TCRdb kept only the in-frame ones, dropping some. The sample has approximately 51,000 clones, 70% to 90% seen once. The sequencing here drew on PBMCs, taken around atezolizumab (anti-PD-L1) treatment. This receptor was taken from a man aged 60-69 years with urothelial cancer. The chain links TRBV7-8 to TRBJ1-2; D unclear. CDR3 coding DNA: TGTGCCAGCAGCTCCGGGAGGGCGTTGGGTGGCTACACCTTC. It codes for CASSSGRALGGYTF.